Listed below are T cell receptor beta chains from one sample, sequenced in a study of blood T cell dynamics during melanoma immunotherapy. Clones were read by immunoSEQ multiplex PCR, and TCRdb kept only the in-frame ones, dropping some. Here the sample spans approximately 9,800 clones, about 88% being singletons. Sequenced material: blood, taken from a patient treated with checkpoint blockade. The receptors stem from a human donor with melanoma. CDR3s include the opening cysteine and the closing phenylalanine or tryptophan. Fields, in order: V gene, J gene, clone size, D gene, CDR3 DNA, CDR3 protein. D genes are given only for firm matches. The size field is filled for only some rows; it gives once, few, many or a size class.

>TRBV6-1|TRBJ2-3|-|-
TGTGCCAGCAAACGCGGCAGCACAGATACGCAGTATTTT
CASKRGSTDTQYF
>TRBV27|TRBJ2-7|-|-
TGTGCCAGCAGGTCTTTAATCTACGAGCAGTACTTC
CASRSLIYEQYF
>TRBV7-2|TRBJ2-1|-|-
TGTGCCAGCAGCTGGAACATGGACAATGAGCAGTTCTTC
CASSWNMDNEQFF
>TRBV7-2|TRBJ1-1|-|-
TGTGCCAGCAGCCGAGGGGAGGGTTCAGGCACTGAAGCTTTCTTT
CASSRGEGSGTEAFF
>TRBV18|TRBJ1-1|few|-
TGTGCCAGCTCACCGGGACCAGTAAGTAACACTGAAGCTTTCTTT
CASSPGPVSNTEAFF
>TRBV7-9|TRBJ1-2|-|-
TGTGCCAGCAGCTCCTGGACGGAATACTATGGCTACACCTTC
CASSSWTEYYGYTF
>TRBV5-4|TRBJ1-1|-|-
TGTGCCAGCAGCTTGGAGCGGGGGCGTCGCACTGAAGCTTTCTTT
CASSLERGRRTEAFF
>TRBV9|TRBJ2-2|once|-
TGTGCCAGCAGCGTAGGCGGGATTATGACCGGGGAGCTGTTTTTT
CASSVGGIMTGELFF
>TRBV2|TRBJ1-1|-|TRBD1
TGTGGGACAGGGTCGAACACTGAAGCTTTCTTT
CGTGSNTEAFF
>TRBV9|TRBJ2-3|-|-
TGTGCCAGCAGCCCCGGGAGCCCAGATACGCAGTATTTT
CASSPGSPDTQYF
>TRBV4-2|TRBJ2-7|-|-
TGTGCCAGCAGCCAAGATTTGTATAACCGCTACGAGCAGTACTTC
CASSQDLYNRYEQYF
>TRBV2|TRBJ2-3|-|-
TGTGCCAGCAGTGATGGCGTGTCTAGCACAGATACGCAGTATTTT
CASSDGVSSTDTQYF
>TRBV4-1|TRBJ1-6|-|TRBD1
TGCGCCAGCAGCCAAGATGTTCGGACAGGGACCTCACCCCTCCACTTT
CASSQDVRTGTSPLHF
>TRBV15|TRBJ2-3|-|TRBD2
TGTGCCACCAGCACCACTAGCGGGGGGGCAGATACGCAGTATTTT
CATSTTSGGADTQYF
>TRBV9|TRBJ2-7|-|TRBD1
TGTGCCAGCAGCGTAGGGGTGGGGACAGGTGGAAACGAGCAGTACTTC
CASSVGVGTGGNEQYF
>TRBV4-3|TRBJ1-2|-|-
TGCGCCAGCAGCCACACCGCGGGGACGTTCAATGGCTACACCTTC
CASSHTAGTFNGYTF
>TRBV5-4|TRBJ2-2|-|-
TGTGCCAGCAGCTTGAGGGAGAGGTCCGGGGAGCTGTTTTTT
CASSLRERSGELFF
>TRBV5-1|TRBJ2-7|few|-
TGCGCCAGCAGCTTGGGGTACGAGCAGTACTTC
CASSLGYEQYF
>TRBV7-8|TRBJ1-5|-|-
TGTGCCAGCAGCTTAGGGGCGCAGGGGCATCAGCCCCAGCATTTT
CASSLGAQGHQPQHF
>TRBV19|TRBJ1-1|-|TRBD1
TGTGCCAGTAGTCCACGACAGGGGTGGACTGAAGCTTTCTTT
CASSPRQGWTEAFF
>TRBV6-6|TRBJ1-2|-|-
TGTGCCAGCCAGGAGGGAGGTTATGGCTACACCTTC
CASQEGGYGYTF
>TRBV9|TRBJ2-7|-|TRBD1
TGTGCCAGCAGCTTAGGACAGGGGGGCTCCTACGAGCAGTACTTC
CASSLGQGGSYEQYF
>TRBV15|TRBJ2-1|-|-
TGTGCCACCAGCAGCTCCGGGCCAAGTAATGAGCAGTTCTTC
CATSSSGPSNEQFF
>TRBV10-3|TRBJ1-2|-|-
TGTGCCATCAGTGAGTCGGGCAGAGGCTACACCTTC
CAISESGRGYTF
>TRBV5-4|TRBJ1-6|-|-
TGTGCCAGCAGTGAGCAGGATAGAGGGGATTCACCCCTCCACTTT
CASSEQDRGDSPLHF
>TRBV11-2|TRBJ2-7|-|TRBD2
TGTGCCAGCAGCTTGGGATTAGCGGGGGCCTACGAGCAGTACTTC
CASSLGLAGAYEQYF
>TRBV4-3|TRBJ2-3|-|TRBD2
TGCGCCAGCAGCCAAGACGGGCGGGGGGGCGCAGATACGCAGTATTTT
CASSQDGRGGADTQYF
>TRBV6-5|TRBJ1-2|-|TRBD1
TGTGCCAGCAGGGGGACAGCCTATGGCTACACCTTC
CASRGTAYGYTF
>TRBV4-2|TRBJ1-2|-|-
TGTGCCAGCAGCCAAGAGCAGACAGGCCGACGTTCCTATGGCTACACCTTC
CASSQEQTGRRSYGYTF
>TRBV7-7|TRBJ2-1|-|TRBD2
TGTGCTAGCAGCTTAGGACTAGCGGGGGATGATGAGCAGTTCTTC
CASSLGLAGDDEQFF
>TRBV4-2|TRBJ1-4|few|-
TGTGCCAGTCATTTCGAGGGTGAAAAACTGTTTTTT
CASHFEGEKLFF
>TRBV28|TRBJ2-5|-|-
TGTGCCAGCAGCTCAGGACAGACAAACCAAGAGACCCAGTACTTC
CASSSGQTNQETQYF
>TRBV6-5|TRBJ1-5|-|-
TGTGCCAGCAGTTACTCGTCCGTGGCCGCCGGTCAGCCCCAGCATTTT
CASSYSSVAAGQPQHF
>TRBV27|TRBJ2-1|-|TRBD2
TGTGCCAGCAGTCCACCTAGCGGGGCCTACAATGAGCAGTTCTTC
CASSPPSGAYNEQFF
>TRBV28|TRBJ2-2|-|-
TGTGCCAGCAGTTCTCTCGGGGCCACCGGGGAGCTGTTTTTT
CASSSLGATGELFF
>TRBV5-1|TRBJ1-2|-|TRBD1
TGCGCCAGCAGGGGAGGGACAGGTTATGTTTATGGCTACACCTTC
CASRGGTGYVYGYTF
>TRBV19|TRBJ1-1|-|TRBD1
TGTGCCAGTAGTATGTTACAGGGGGATACTGAAGCTTTCTTT
CASSMLQGDTEAFF
>TRBV7-8|TRBJ1-1|-|TRBD1
TGTGCCAGCAGTTCAGTCTCCGGGACAGGGGGTTATCTTCAATCGAACACTGAAGCTTTCTTT
CASSSVSGTGGYLQSNTEAFF
>TRBV19|TRBJ1-5|few|TRBD1
TGTGCCAGTAGGGTAACAGGGGACAGCAATCAGCCCCAGCATTTT
CASRVTGDSNQPQHF
>TRBV11-3|TRBJ2-3|once|-
TGTGCCAGCAGCTCATCGGGAAATACGCAGTATTTT
CASSSSGNTQYF
>TRBV6-5|TRBJ1-5|-|TRBD1
TGTGCCAGCAGTTACTCGACGGACAGGAATCAGCCCCAGCATTTT
CASSYSTDRNQPQHF
>TRBV18|TRBJ2-1|-|-
TGTGCCAGCTCACCAGGGGCGGGTTCCAATGAGCAGTTCTTC
CASSPGAGSNEQFF
>TRBV29-1|TRBJ2-7|-|-
TGCAGCGTTGGGCAGGTGTACGAGCAGTACTTC
CSVGQVYEQYF
>TRBV10-3|TRBJ2-5|-|TRBD1
TGTGCCATCGTATCGGGACAGGGTGGCGGGCAGTACTTC
CAIVSGQGGGQYF
>TRBV6-6|TRBJ2-5|-|-
TGTGCCAGCAGTTACTCTCTAGGGTCGCAAGAGACCCAGTACTTC
CASSYSLGSQETQYF
>TRBV6-1|TRBJ2-7|-|-
TGTGCCAGCAGTGAAGGCCCCAGGGAGCAGTACTTC
CASSEGPREQYF
>TRBV7-3|TRBJ2-3|-|-
TGTGCCAGCAGCTTAGGGGGAGAGAGAGCAGATACGCAGTATTTT
CASSLGGERADTQYF
>TRBV6-5|TRBJ1-2|-|TRBD1
TGTGCCAGCAGTTACTCCGGGACAGTGGGCGGCTACACCTTC
CASSYSGTVGGYTF
>TRBV9|TRBJ1-1|once|-
TGTGCCAGCAGCGCCAAACTAGCGAACACTGAAGCTTTCTTT
CASSAKLANTEAFF
>TRBV2|TRBJ2-1|-|TRBD2
TGTGCCCGAACCGGGACTAGCGGAGCCTACAATGAGCAGTTCTTC
CARTGTSGAYNEQFF
>TRBV4-1|TRBJ2-1|-|TRBD2
TGCGCCAGCAGCTGGCGCGGGGGGGCCTCCTACAATGAGCAGTTCTTC
CASSWRGGASYNEQFF
>TRBV6-1|TRBJ2-7|once|-
TGTGCCAGCAGTGAAAGGGGCAGGTCCGTAGGCGAGCAGTACTTC
CASSERGRSVGEQYF
>TRBV6-7|TRBJ2-1|-|-
TGTGCCAGCAGACCCCCCTTAGGGGGAGGTAGGCATGAGCAGTTCTTC
CASRPPLGGGRHEQFF